This T cell receptor beta chain came from a study of PD-1 blockade in classical Hodgkin lymphoma. Findings and limits, study-wide: Reported findings placed baseline TCR diversity lower in newly diagnosed patients (compared with healthy donors).

The time point denotes: newly diagnosed, previously untreated cHL patient sample. Thawed PBMCs were the source of CD4+ T cells, purified by magnetic negative selection. Untreated, newly diagnosed classical Hodgkin lymphoma PBMCs were comparators. For this clone: No antigen is known for it.

The germline gives CDR1 SNHLY, CDR2 FYNNEI. This CDR3 is 14 amino acids long. The V gene lost 3 bases and the J gene lost 4 bases, with 9 bases spanning the gap. The table came from immunoSEQ multiplex PCR; TCRdb's copy has only in-frame clones and leaves some out. The top ten hold 0.3% to 0.4% of the sample, which has over 25,000 clones, approximately 88% seen once. This receptor was taken from a human donor with classical Hodgkin lymphoma. J is TRBJ2-2 and V is TRBV2; D is ambiguous. Sequencing input: CD4+ T cells from blood. DNA of the CDR3: TGTGCCAGCAGTGAGATAGGGTTCACCGGGGAGCTGTTTTTT. This encodes CASSEIGFTGELFF. Drawing the rest from reference TRBV2 and TRBJ2-2, the complete variable domain is EPEVTQTPSHQVTQMGQEVILRCVPISNHLYFYWYRQILGQKVEFLVSFYNNEISEKSEIFDDQFSVERPDGSNFTLKIRSTKLEDSAMYFCASSEIGFTGELFFGEGSRLTVL.